This paragraph reports one T cell receptor (beta chain). cDNA came from roughly 0.47 to 1 ug RNA primed by random hexamers. Each CDR3 protein is one row after TCRdb ran MiXCR on the immunoSEQ multiplex PCR reads. The sample shows tens of thousands of distinct CDR3 sequences, 90% to 95% of them seen only once. This record comes from a study of CD8 T cells in Susac syndrome. From blood CD8+ and CD4+ T cells, the TCR beta chain was sequenced. TEMRA cells were FACS-enriched, unlike CD8+ and CD4+ T cells, which were negatively isolated. The V gene's germline CDR1 is MGHRA and CDR2 YSYEKL. This CDR3 has 18 residues. V lost 0 bases and J 5 bases, leaving 22 bases between the germline ends.

The gene calls are TRBV4-1 and TRBJ2-5; the D gene is possibly TRBD2 (5 bases). This TCR came from a human donor with multiple sclerosis. The sequencing sample was made of CD8+ T cells from PBMCs. CDR3 loop: CASSQDETGNAVWETQYF. CDR3 in DNA: TGCGCCAGCAGCCAAGATGAGACGGGAAACGCGGTTTGGGAGACCCAGTACTTC.